These 16 T cell receptor beta chains were all obtained from the same sample, sequenced in a study of cytomegalovirus exposure and HLA in healthy donors. PCR amplification relied on 60 Vbeta primers (plus 13 Jbeta primers). Profiled with immunoSEQ multiplex PCR; TCRdb holds only in-frame clones, not every one. This table has fewer than 150,000 clones, 76% appearing once. Sequencing was done on a sample of PBMCs. All receptors derive from a man between 18 and 35 years old in good health and CMV-seronegative.

The chain recombines TRBV2 with TRBJ2-2; 11 bases agree with TRBD2. This CDR3 is built from 16 residues. V shed 4 bases, J shed 5 bases, and the junction held 6 bases outside the gene matches. Germline V lookup: CDR1 SNHLY, CDR2 FYNNEI. The CDR3 loop is CASSVQGLAVTGELFF. As DNA, the CDR3 is TGTGCCAGCAGTGTTCAGGGACTAGCGGTGACCGGGGAGCTGTTTTTT. Together with reference TRBV2 and TRBJ2-2, the CDR3 gives the full variable domain: EPEVTQTPSHQVTQMGQEVILRCVPISNHLYFYWYRQILGQKVEFLVSFYNNEISEKSEIFDDQFSVERPDGSNFTLKIRSTKLEDSAMYFCASSVQGLAVTGELFFGEGSRLTVL.

This clone was seen once. The chain combines TRBV2 with TRBJ2-3; a weak D match, TRBD2 (5 bases). Germline V gives CDR1 SNHLY, CDR2 FYNNEI. CDR3 size: 14 residues. The V end lost 3 bases, the J end lost 4 bases, and 11 bases lay between the germline ends. CDR3 sequence (DNA): TGTGCCAGCAGTGAGAGGGTGCCTCCAGATACGCAGTATTTT. This codes for CASSERVPPDTQYF. The full variable domain, in which reference TRBV2 and TRBJ2-3 provide the parts outside the CDR3, is EPEVTQTPSHQVTQMGQEVILRCVPISNHLYFYWYRQILGQKVEFLVSFYNNEISEKSEIFDDQFSVERPDGSNFTLKIRSTKLEDSAMYFCASSERVPPDTQYFGPGTRLTVL.

There are a few counts of this clone. The chain joins TRBV2 to TRBJ1-5; D is perhaps TRBD1 (6 bases). The germline CDR1 and CDR2 sequences are SNHLY and FYNNEI. V lost 5 bases to trimming and J lost 2 bases, with 16 bases between them. The CDR3 consists of 16 residues. The CDR3 sequence is CASSITGMEGNQPQHF. In nucleotides, the CDR3 is TGTGCCAGCAGTATAACAGGGATGGAGGGCAATCAGCCCCAGCATTTT.

The rearrangement uses TRBV7-8 and TRBJ2-3; 10 bases are shared with TRBD2. The CDR3 spans 16 residues. Trimming at V came to 2 bases and at J to 3 bases, leaving 5 bases not matched to a gene. The germline CDR1 and CDR2 sequences are SGHVS and FQNEAQ. CDR3 sequence (DNA): TGTGCCAGCAGCTTACCGGGACTAGCGCGGACAGATACGCAGTATTTT. Its protein is CASSLPGLARTDTQYF.

The chain recombines TRBV5-1 with TRBJ2-7; D unresolved. The germline CDR1 and CDR2 sequences are SGHRS and YFSETQ. V lost 2 bases and J 0 bases, leaving 6 bases between the germline ends. The CDR3 sequence is 13 residues long. CDR3 residues: CASSFGSSYEQYF. CDR3 DNA sequence: TGCGCCAGCAGCTTTGGTAGCTCCTACGAGCAGTACTTC.

This clone was seen a handful of times. The V call is TRBV5-4, the J call TRBJ2-1, with D unclear. V was clipped by 3 bases and J by 7 bases, with 8 bases between them. The CDR3 runs to 12 residues. Germline V CDR1 and CDR2: SGHNT, YYREEE (reference sequence). The DNA of the CDR3 is TGTGCCAGCAGCTCCGCGGTAAATGAGCAGTTCTTC. This codes for CASSSAVNEQFF.

This clone has only a few counts. J is TRBJ1-5 and V is TRBV19, with unresolved D. V was shortened by 0 bases and J by 3 bases, with 15 bases between the two germline ends. The CDR3 runs 17 residues. The V gene's germline CDR1 is LNHDA and CDR2 SQIVND (reference sequence). CDR3 coding DNA: TGTGCCAGTAGTATAGACCCCCCAGGCGTATCCAATCAGCCCCAGCATTTT. Translation: CASSIDPPGVSNQPQHF.

This clone has more than one count but fewer than ten. The V and J genes are TRBV5-4 and TRBJ2-5; maybe TRBD1 (6 bases). With 2 bases removed from V and 5 bases from J, the gap between germline ends came to 13 bases. CDR1 and CDR2 from the germline V gene are SGHNT and YYREEE (reference sequence). The CDR3 has 14 amino acids. The CDR3 sequence is CASSLVSGVETQYF. CDR3 DNA: TGTGCCAGCAGCTTAGTTTCAGGGGTCGAGACCCAGTACTTC.

The chain couples TRBV2 to TRBJ2-1; 8 bases fit TRBD1. Germline V gene data show CDR1 as SNHLY and CDR2 as FYNNEI. The CDR3 loop spans 15 amino acids. Unmatched junction bases numbered 9, after V lost 8 bases and J lost 3 bases. The CDR3 reads CASGGDRGGYNEQFF. The CDR3 nucleotides read TGTGCCAGCGGGGGAGACAGGGGCGGCTACAATGAGCAGTTCTTC.

On this clone itself: Other DNA sequences from this sample encode an identical CDR3 as well. This chain uses TRBV6-1 with TRBJ2-3, with 10 bases lining up with TRBD2. Trimming removed 6 bases from V and 2 bases from J; junction bases left unmatched: 5. Germline lookup yields CDR1 MNHNS and CDR2 SASEGT. The CDR3 runs 15 residues. CDR3 loop: CASRSSGGTTDTQYF. In nucleotides, the CDR3 is TGTGCCAGCAGGAGTAGCGGGGGGACCACAGATACGCAGTATTTT.

The chain joins TRBV19 to TRBJ2-7; D is possibly TRBD1 (5 bases). Per the germline V gene, CDR1 is LNHDA and CDR2 is SQIVND (reference sequence). V lost 8 bases and J lost 4, with 15 bases in between. CDR3 length equals 13 residues. The DNA for the CDR3 is TGTGCCAGTTCCGGATCAGGGATTTACGAGCAGTACTTC. Its protein is CASSGSGIYEQYF.

The chain couples TRBV5-1 to TRBJ2-1; TRBD2 aligns across 12 bases. J lost 8 bases, V lost 1 base, and 4 bases had no gene match. The CDR3 covers 15 residues. The germline gives CDR1 SGHRS, CDR2 YFSETQ. CDR3 sequence: CASSLRLAGVDEQFF. CDR3 in DNA: TGCGCCAGCAGCTTGAGACTAGCGGGAGTCGATGAGCAGTTCTTC.

The genes are TRBV9 and TRBJ1-4; TRBD1 matches 8 bases. Trimming removed 4 bases from V and 3 bases from J; junction bases left unmatched: 5. The germline gives CDR1 SGDLS, CDR2 YYNGEE. This CDR3 contains 15 residues. In nucleotides, the CDR3 is TGTGCCAGCAGCCCTGACAGGGGTCCTAATGAAAAACTGTTTTTT. This codes for CASSPDRGPNEKLFF.

The V call is TRBV5-5, the J call TRBJ1-1; D is undetermined. The CDR3 consists of 19 residues. Deletions cut 0 bases from V and 0 bases from J, with 21 bases between. In germline, CDR1 is SGHKS, CDR2 YYEKEE (reference sequence). CDR3 region: CASSLATSPLRVMNTEAFF. CDR3 sequence (DNA): TGTGCCAGCAGCTTGGCCACTAGTCCCCTACGAGTCATGAACACTGAAGCTTTCTTT.

The rearrangement links TRBV7-2 to TRBJ2-7; weak D call: TRBD2 (6 bases). V was trimmed by 3 bases and J by 4 bases, leaving 19 bases between them. The CDR3 consists of 16 residues. Germline loops: CDR1 SGHTA, CDR2 FQGNSA. CDR3 region: CASSLSGGAGSYEQYF. The CDR3 nucleotides read TGTGCCAGCAGCTTGAGCGGAGGGGCGGGAAGTTACGAGCAGTACTTC.

The count of this clone is one. This chain joins TRBV9 and TRBJ2-7, with TRBD1 matching 11 bases. Trimming at V came to 2 bases and at J to 5 bases, leaving 6 bases not matched to a gene. The CDR3 contains 15 residues. Germline CDR1 is SGDLS and CDR2 is YYNGEE. CDR3 loop: CASSVGTGGNDEQYF. The DNA for the CDR3 is TGTGCCAGCAGCGTCGGGACAGGGGGAAATGACGAGCAGTACTTC.